These 6 T cell receptor delta chains were sequenced from one sample in a study of delta chains in infants with herpesvirus infections. Gamma-chain- and delta-chain-specific primers converted PBMC RNA into TCR cDNA. TCRdb repeated clone calling on the RT-PCR reads with CATT. The table shows roughly 470 delta-chain clones, with roughly 16% occurring only once. The sample consisted of peripheral blood, taken at time point 1 of longitudinal follow-up. The receptor source for this set is a human donor who was a Ugandan infant, either HIV-exposed or HIV-unexposed (not recorded which).

A remark on this clone: A far bigger clonotype differs at one base, so this is likely a read error. This chain uses TRDV2 with TRDJ1; TRDD3 matches 8 bases. The CDR3 consists of 15 residues. Germline V gives CDR1 GEAIGNYY, CDR2 EKD. The DNA for the CDR3 is TGTGCCTGTGACACGGGATACGCTGCGACCGGTAAACTCATCTTT. Protein product: CACDTGYAATGKLIF.

As regards this clone: This probably arose from a read error, given a far larger clone one base away. The chain recombines TRAV29/DV5 with TRDJ1; unclear D gene. Germline lookup yields CDR1 NSMFDY and CDR2 ISSIKDK. V was clipped by 0 bases and J by 3 bases, with 21 bases between them. CDR3 size: 17 residues. CDR3 protein: CAASDRKTGPGPDKLIF. CDR3 sequence (DNA): TGTGCAGCAAGCGACCGGAAAACCGGCCCCGGGCCCGATAAACTCATCTTT.

This clone was picked up a small number of times. A far larger clone is off by one base, so a read error is likely. This sequence joins TRDV2 and TRDJ1; 11 positions agree with TRDD3. This CDR3 spans 18 amino acids. The V gene's germline CDR1 is GEAIGNYY and CDR2 EKD. V lost 9 bases to trimming and J lost 0 bases; unmatched junction nucleotides: 17. The CDR3 region has the DNA TGTGCCCGTATCCCCTCTTGGGGGATACGCGACGACACCGATAAACTCATCTTT. Protein: CARIPSWGIRDDTDKLIF.

Notes on this clone: This is likely an artifact of a read error, given a far larger clone one base away. V and J are TRDV1 and TRDJ1, with D perhaps matching TRDD2 (9 bases). The germline V gene has CDR1 TSWWSYY and CDR2 QGS. V was shortened by 1 base and J by 3 bases, with 45 bases between the two germline ends. This CDR3 spans 26 amino acids. The DNA of the CDR3 is TGTGCTCTTGGGGAACCGACAACCTCCAAAGATGCCTTCCTACTTATCCTGGGGGACAAGGCCGATAAACTCATCTTT. It specifies CALGEPTTSKDAFLLILGDKADKLIF.

As regards this clone: A far larger clone is just one base off, so this is likely a read error. This chain joins TRDV1 and TRDJ1, with 8 bases aligning to TRDD2. V lost 2 bases to trimming and J lost 0 bases; unmatched junction nucleotides: 29. The germline CDR1 and CDR2 sequences are TSWWSYY and QGS. This CDR3 contains 24 residues. CDR3 DNA: TGTGCTCTTGGGGAAGGTTTCTTCCTACTATGTGGGGGGGTACGCGGGAAGTACACCGATAAACTCATCTTT. This codes for CALGEGFFLLCGGVRGKYTDKLIF.

This clone turned up a few times. Since a far larger clone is one base different, this is likely a read error. V usage is TRDV2 and J usage is TRDJ1; 11 bases are shared with TRDD3. The CDR3 is made up of 18 amino acids. In germline, CDR1 is GEAIGNYY, CDR2 EKD. CDR3 in DNA: TGTGCCTGTATCCCCTCTTGGGGGATACGCGACGACACCGATAAACCCATCTTT. Its translation: CACIPSWGIRDDTDKPIF.